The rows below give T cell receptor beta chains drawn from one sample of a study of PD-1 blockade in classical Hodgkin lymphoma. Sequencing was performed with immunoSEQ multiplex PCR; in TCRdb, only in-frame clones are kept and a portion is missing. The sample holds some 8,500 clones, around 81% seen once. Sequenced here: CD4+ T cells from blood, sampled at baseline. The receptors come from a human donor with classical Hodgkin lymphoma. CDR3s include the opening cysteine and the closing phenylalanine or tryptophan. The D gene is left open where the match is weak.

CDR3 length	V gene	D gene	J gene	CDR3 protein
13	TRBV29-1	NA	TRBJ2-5	CSVERGYGETQYF
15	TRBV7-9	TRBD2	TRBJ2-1	CASSRIAGVYNEQFF
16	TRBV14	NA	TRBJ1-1	CASSQALTGPFSEAFF
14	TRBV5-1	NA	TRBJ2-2	CASSGSLNTGELFF
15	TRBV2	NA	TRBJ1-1	CASSERTFGNTEAFF
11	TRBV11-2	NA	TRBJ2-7	CASSPGYEQYF
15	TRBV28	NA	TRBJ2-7	CASISGQVYPYEQYF
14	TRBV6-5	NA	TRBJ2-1	CASNPAGGGGEQFF
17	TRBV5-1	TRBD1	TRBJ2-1	CASSPGGPQGLYNEQFF
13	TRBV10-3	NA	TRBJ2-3	CAISESVTDTQYF
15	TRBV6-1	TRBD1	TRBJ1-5	CASSTTGGGNQPQHF
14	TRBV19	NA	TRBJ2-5	CASSILGVQETQYF
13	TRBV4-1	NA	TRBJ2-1	CASSEGLGHEQFF
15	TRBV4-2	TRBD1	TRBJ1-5	CASSQNRGTAQPQHF
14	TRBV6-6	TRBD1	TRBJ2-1	CASSYERGRDEQFF
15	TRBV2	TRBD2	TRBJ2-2	CASSDTSGTIGELFF
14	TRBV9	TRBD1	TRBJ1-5	CASSDRDRDQPQHF
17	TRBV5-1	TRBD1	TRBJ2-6	CASSLRTGGSGANVLTF
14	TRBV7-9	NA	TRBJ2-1	CASSLGLVDNEQFF
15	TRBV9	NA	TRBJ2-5	CASSVDVGWGETQYF
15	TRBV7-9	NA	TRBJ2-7	CASSSNRVSPYEQYF
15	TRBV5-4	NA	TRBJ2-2	CASSSGYSNTGELFF
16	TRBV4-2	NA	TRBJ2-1	CASSQEVWSSYNEQFF
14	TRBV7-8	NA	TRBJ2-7	CASRSKQGAYEQYF
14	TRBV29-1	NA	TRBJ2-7	CSVLRGERSDEQYF
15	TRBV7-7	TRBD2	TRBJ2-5	CASSPGLAGGETQYF
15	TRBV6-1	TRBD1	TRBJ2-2	CATGQGAQNTGELFF
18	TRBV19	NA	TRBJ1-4	CASSEQGLLEETNEKLFF
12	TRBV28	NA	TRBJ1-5	CASSFLGQPQHF
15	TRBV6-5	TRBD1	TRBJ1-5	CASRPPGGGNQPQHF
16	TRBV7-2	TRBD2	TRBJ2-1	CASSLAGTSGYNEQFF
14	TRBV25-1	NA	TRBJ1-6	CASRGVGHNSPLHF
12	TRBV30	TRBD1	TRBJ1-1	CAWRRGLGEAFF
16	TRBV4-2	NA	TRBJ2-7	CASSPSGGIYSYEQYF
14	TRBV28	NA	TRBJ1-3	CASSFRGPGNTIYF
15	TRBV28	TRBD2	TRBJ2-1	CASSPSGNSYNEQFF
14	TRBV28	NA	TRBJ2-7	CASSFWDSSYEQYF